Described below is a single T cell receptor (beta chain) sequence and its context. Antigen specificity is unknown. This record comes from a study of Ad26.COV2.S vaccination and SARS-CoV-2 variants. With 5 bases clipped from V and 2 bases from J, the junction kept 6 bases outside the gene matches. Germline CDR1 MNHEY, CDR2 SMNVEV (reference sequence). This CDR3 comprises 15 residues. Treatment given: around 19 received Ad26.COV2.S at low or high dose, single or two shots; about 5 received placebo; per-sample allocation not given. Samples analyzed were those drawn on day 63 after the first vaccine or placebo injection. Recruitment in Boston yielded a donor of adult age, 18-55 years. Findings and caveats of the study: In vaccinated individuals, spike-specific CD8+ and CD4+ T cell responses reportedly displayed substantial breadth.

The repertoire was sequenced with immunoSEQ multiplex PCR; TCRdb's copy has only in-frame clones and lacks some. This sample carries hundreds of thousands of clones, 89% of them seen once, and the ten largest clones take about 2.7%. The TCR comes from a person aged 18-60 years who received the Ad26.COV2.S COVID-19 vaccine or a placebo. The V call is TRBV27, the J call TRBJ2-1, with 7 bases that match TRBD2. This sample comprised peripheral blood, obtained in a trial of Ad26.COV2.S vaccine versus placebo. The CDR3 nucleotides are TGTGCCAGCAGTATCCTAGCGGCACCCTACAATGAGCAGTTCTTC. Amino acids: CASSILAAPYNEQFF.